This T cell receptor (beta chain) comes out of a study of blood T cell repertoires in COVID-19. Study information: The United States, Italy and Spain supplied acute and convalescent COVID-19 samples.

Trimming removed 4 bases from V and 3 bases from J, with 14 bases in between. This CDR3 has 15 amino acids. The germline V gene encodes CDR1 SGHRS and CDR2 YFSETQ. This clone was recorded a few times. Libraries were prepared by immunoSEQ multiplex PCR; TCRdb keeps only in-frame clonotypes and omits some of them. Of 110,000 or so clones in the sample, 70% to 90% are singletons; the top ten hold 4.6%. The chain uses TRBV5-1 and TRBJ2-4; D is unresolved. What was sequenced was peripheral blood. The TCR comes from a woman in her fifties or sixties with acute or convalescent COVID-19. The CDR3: CASSLAEPGKNIQYF. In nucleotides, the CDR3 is TGCGCCAGCAGCCTGGCGGAACCGGGCAAAAACATTCAGTACTTC.